The 21 T cell receptor beta chains presented below share a single source sample, sequenced in a study of patients and donors after allogeneic stem cell transplantation. TCRdb used MiXCR to reprocess the RT-PCR reads, holding one entry per CDR3 protein. Of some 160,000 distinct CDR3 sequences listed, 24% are singletons. Sequenced: blood, either unsorted or a sorted T cell fraction (not recorded which). The source of these receptors is a human donor who was either an allogeneic HSCT recipient or a stem cell or donor lymphocyte infusion donor (not recorded which). It is not recorded whose cells these are; they may come from a transplant donor.

The chain employs TRBV9 and TRBJ2-1; possibly TRBD1 or TRBD2 for D (5 bases each). V lost 4 bases and J 10 bases, leaving 18 bases between the germline ends. From germline, CDR1 is SGDLS and CDR2 YYNGEE. This CDR3 has 14 residues. In DNA, the CDR3 is TGTGCCAGCAGCCTGGGGACCGGATTCGTAGAGCAGTTCTTC. Encoded protein: CASSLGTGFVEQFF. Full variable domain (rest looked up from reference TRBV9 and TRBJ2-1): DSGVTQTPKHLITATGQRVTLRCSPRSGDLSVYWYQQSLDQGLQFLIQYYNGEERAKGNILERFSAQQFPDLHSELNLSSLELGDSALYFCASSLGTGFVEQFFGPGTRLTVL.

CDR3 sequence reads: CASNIRRERYNEQFF. CDR3 coding DNA: TGTGCCAGCAACATCCGGAGGGAACGGTACAATGAGCAGTTCTTC. This rearrangement joins TRBV2 to TRBJ2-1, with a weak D call TRBD2 (6 bases). Trimming shortened V by 7 bases and J by 4 bases, and 17 bases separated the two germline ends. The CDR3 is made up of 15 amino acids. CDR1 and CDR2 from the germline V gene are SNHLY and FYNNEI.

This clonotype was counted ten times or more. The gene calls are TRBV12-3 or TRBV12-4 and TRBJ1-5; D might be TRBD1 (5 bases). V shed 6 bases and J shed 9 bases, with 15 bases lying between them. The CDR3 runs 13 residues. The DNA for the CDR3 is TGTGCCAGCAGCCCTAACGACAGTCCGCCCCAGCATTTT. This encodes CASSPNDSPPQHF.

This clonotype was observed many times. The chain links TRBV12-3 or TRBV12-4 to TRBJ1-3; 11 nucleotides match TRBD1. V lost 5 bases, J lost 4 bases, and 4 bases stayed unmatched. The CDR3 length is 15 residues. CDR3 DNA: TGTGCCAGCAGTCCGGGACAGGGGGTCGGAAACACCATATATTTT. Translation: CASSPGQGVGNTIYF.

This clonotype was counted a few times. This chain joins TRBV12-3 or TRBV12-4 and TRBJ1-4; D is uncertain. There are 14 residues in the CDR3. Trimming pared 3 bases from V and 6 bases from J, leaving 11 bases between. The CDR3 spells CASSFRPMDEKLFF. The CDR3, as DNA: TGTGCCAGCAGTTTCAGACCTATGGATGAAAAACTGTTTTTT.

This clonotype came up a few times. The V gene is TRBV20-1, the J gene TRBJ2-1; 8 positions match TRBD2. This CDR3 contains 14 residues. Looked up from germline, CDR1 is DFQATT and CDR2 is SNEGSKA (reference sequence). The V segment lost 3 bases and the J segment 4 bases; nucleotides outside the gene matches: 5. For the CDR3, the DNA is TGCAGTGCTAGTTTCCTAGCGGGTTACAATGAGCAGTTCTTC. Translating it yields CSASFLAGYNEQFF.

The genes are TRBV9 and TRBJ2-2; D unclear. Between the trimmed V and J ends, which lost 3 bases and 1 base, there was a span of 4 bases. Germline V gene data show CDR1 as SGDLS and CDR2 as YYNGEE. The length of the CDR3 is 13 residues. The CDR3 DNA reads as TGTGCCAGCAGCGACAGGAACACCGGGGAGCTGTTTTTT. The encoded protein is CASSDRNTGELFF.

The rearrangement links TRBV4-1 to TRBJ2-5; tentatively, D is TRBD2 (6 bases). This CDR3 is built from 14 residues. The germline V gene has CDR1 MGHRA and CDR2 YSYEKL. Trimming stripped 3 bases from V and 1 base from J, with 9 bases between. CDR3: CASSQGDFQETQYF. The CDR3 DNA is TGCGCCAGCAGCCAGGGGGACTTCCAAGAGACCCAGTACTTC.

This clonotype was seen a few times. The chain recombines TRBV7-6 with TRBJ1-2; weak D call: TRBD1 (6 bases). The germline CDR1 and CDR2 sequences are SGHVS and FNYEAQ. Trimming left V 3 bases short and J 3 bases short, with 20 bases between. The CDR3 totals 17 residues. The CDR3 DNA is TGTGCCAGCAGCTTCATGGGGGCTATGAGTTTGGACTATGGCTACACCTTC. This sequence encodes CASSFMGAMSLDYGYTF. Complete variable domain (other parts from reference TRBV7-6 and TRBJ1-2): GAGVSQSPRYKVTKRGQDVALRCDPISGHVSLYWYRQALGQGPEFLTYFNYEAQQDKSGLPNDRFSAERPEGSISTLTIQRTEQRDSAMYRCASSFMGAMSLDYGYTFGSGTRLTVV.

The CDR3: CASSVRQDQPQHF. The CDR3 DNA is TGTGCCAGCAGCGTCCGACAGGATCAGCCCCAGCATTTT. This chain uses TRBV9 with TRBJ1-5; weak D call: TRBD1 (6 bases). The V end was cut by 2 bases, the J end by 5 bases, with 8 bases between. The CDR3 is made up of 13 amino acids. Germline lookup yields CDR1 SGDLS and CDR2 YYNGEE.

This clonotype occurred many times. The chain carries TRBV10-2 and TRBJ1-2, with D possibly being TRBD1 (5 bases). The CDR3 loop spans 11 amino acids. Between the trimmed V and J ends, which lost 10 bases and 4 bases, there was a span of 10 bases. Looked up from germline, CDR1 is WSHSY and CDR2 is SAAADI. The DNA for the CDR3 is TGCGCCACAGGACAAACCTATGGCTACACCTTC. Amino acids: CATGQTYGYTF.

The chain has TRBV7-2 and TRBJ2-3; D gene uncertain. Trimming removed 6 bases at V and 5 bases at J, with 6 bases between. The CDR3 has 11 amino acids. Germline CDR1 is SGHTA and CDR2 is FQGNSA. The CDR3 loop is CASRSGDTQYF. The CDR3 nucleotides read TGTGCCAGCAGGAGTGGAGATACGCAGTATTTT. The variable domain in full, with the rest retrieved from reference TRBV7-2 and TRBJ2-3, is GAGVSQSPSNKVTEKGKDVELRCDPISGHTALYWYRQSLGQGLEFLIYFQGNSAPDKSGLPSDRFSAERTGGSVSTLTIQRTQQEDSAVYLCASRSGDTQYFGPGTRLTVL.

The V and J genes are TRBV20-1 and TRBJ1-4, with 8 bases that match TRBD1. From germline, CDR1 is DFQATT and CDR2 SNEGSKA (reference sequence). With V trimmed by 5 bases and J by 7 bases, 9 bases remained unmatched. The CDR3 is 14 residues long. Here the CDR3 reads CSARTGTGREKLFF. The CDR3 coding sequence is TGCAGTGCTCGGACCGGGACAGGTCGTGAAAAACTGTTTTTT.

This clonotype occurred a few times. The chain employs TRBV10-3 and TRBJ1-2, with 7 nucleotides matching TRBD1. Trimming at V came to 6 bases and at J to 7 bases, leaving 23 bases not matched to a gene. The CDR3 consists of 18 residues. CDR1 and CDR2 (germline): ENHRY, SYGVKD. In DNA, the CDR3 is TGTGCCATCAGGAATTACAGGGGTAGTTTGGTCAGCGTTGGTGGCTACACCTTC. It translates to CAIRNYRGSLVSVGGYTF.

The chain uses TRBV7-2 and TRBJ2-1; 13 bases fit TRBD2. Germline CDR1 is SGHTA and CDR2 is FQGNSA. The length of the CDR3 is 16 residues. With V trimmed by 4 bases and J by 8 bases, 8 bases remained unmatched. The CDR3 DNA reads as TGTGCCAGCAGCTCCTGGACTAGCGGGAGTATATATGAGCAGTTCTTC. Translating gives CASSSWTSGSIYEQFF.

The chain carries TRBV4-2 and TRBJ2-2; no definite D call. From germline, CDR1 is LGHNA and CDR2 YNFKEQ. Deletions cut 0 bases from V and 1 base from J, with 9 bases between. The CDR3 is made up of 16 amino acids. The CDR3: CASSQEGFLNTGELFF. The CDR3 DNA sequence: TGTGCCAGCAGCCAAGAAGGCTTCTTGAACACCGGGGAGCTGTTTTTT.

This chain links TRBV12-3 or TRBV12-4 with TRBJ1-6; TRBD1 is a possible D gene (5 bases). The CDR3 length is 17 residues. V was pared by 6 bases and J by 5 bases, with 20 bases between. CDR3 coding DNA: TGTGCCAGCAGCCTTCCGGGACCCTGGGGGAATAATTCACCCCTCCACTTT. Its translation: CASSLPGPWGNNSPLHF.

This chain links TRBV7-2 with TRBJ2-1, with D hard to call. The CDR3 extends over 16 amino acids. Trimming cost V 10 bases and J 0 bases, with 19 bases left between them. Germline lookup yields CDR1 SGHTA and CDR2 FQGNSA. CDR3: CATKLQDHSSYNEQFF. CDR3 DNA: TGTGCCACCAAGCTTCAGGACCACAGCTCCTACAATGAGCAGTTCTTC. The complete variable domain, with remaining parts taken from reference TRBV7-2 and TRBJ2-1, reads GAGVSQSPSNKVTEKGKDVELRCDPISGHTALYWYRQSLGQGLEFLIYFQGNSAPDKSGLPSDRFSAERTGGSVSTLTIQRTQQEDSAVYLCATKLQDHSSYNEQFFGPGTRLTVL.

A few counts support this clonotype. The chain links TRBV5-1 to TRBJ1-4; no reliable D call. Trimming stripped 3 bases from V and 0 bases from J, with 6 bases between. This CDR3 region has 14 residues. The V gene's germline CDR1 is SGHRS and CDR2 YFSETQ. This chain's CDR3 is CASSSTATNEKLFF. CDR3 DNA sequence: TGCGCCAGCAGCTCCACGGCAACTAATGAAAAACTGTTTTTT.

This chain joins TRBV15 and TRBJ1-1; weak D call: TRBD1 (6 bases). CDR1 is LNHNV, CDR2 YYDKDF, per germline (reference sequence). This CDR3 comprises 16 residues. V gave up 0 bases and J gave up 4 bases, with 15 bases separating them. The CDR3 region is CATSRDAGGLGTEAFF. The CDR3 nucleotides read TGTGCCACCAGCAGAGATGCGGGGGGGCTGGGCACTGAAGCTTTCTTT.

Only a few counts were recorded for this clonotype. The CDR3 region is CASSPGLAGVGDTQYF. The CDR3 coding sequence is TGTGCCAGCAGCCCCGGACTAGCGGGAGTAGGTGATACGCAGTATTTT. The V gene is TRBV4-2, the J gene TRBJ2-3, with TRBD2 identical over 13 bases. The J segment lost 6 bases and the V segment lost 4 bases, leaving 7 bases of the junction unmatched. The CDR3 loop spans 16 amino acids. CDR1 is LGHNA, CDR2 YNFKEQ, per germline.